Listed below are T cell receptor beta chains from one sample, sequenced in a study of CD8 T cells in Susac syndrome. From the immunoSEQ multiplex PCR reads, TCRdb called clonotypes with MiXCR, one entry per CDR3 protein. Of around 100,000 distinct CDR3 sequences in the sample, roughly 96% are singletons; the top ten hold roughly 0.29%. Specimen: CD8+ T cells from PBMCs. All receptors come from a human donor with Susac syndrome. CDR3s include the opening cysteine and the closing phenylalanine or tryptophan. The D gene is left open where the match is weak. Clone size is stated in some rows and not others, as once, few, many or a class when expanded.

D	V	J	size	DNA	CDR3
TRBD1	TRBV4-1	TRBJ1-2	-	TGCGCCAGCAGCCGGGACAGGTTCTATGGCTACACCTTC	CASSRDRFYGYTF
TRBD2	TRBV4-1	TRBJ2-1	-	TGCGCCAGCAGCCAAGTACCTAGCGGGGGGCCCTCTGGGAGCTCCTACAATGAGCAGTTCTTC	CASSQVPSGGPSGSSYNEQFF
-	TRBV2	TRBJ2-4	-	TGTGCCAGCAGTGTTTACAGGGAAAACATTCAGTACTTC	CASSVYRENIQYF
TRBD1	TRBV24-1	TRBJ2-7	-	TGTGCCACCAGTGACGGGACAGCCTCCTACGAGCAGTACTTC	CATSDGTASYEQYF
TRBD1	TRBV11-2	TRBJ1-5	-	TGTGCCAGCAGCATAGCCGGGACAGCACGAAATCAGCCCCAGCATTTT	CASSIAGTARNQPQHF
-	TRBV2	TRBJ2-6	-	TGTGCCAGCAGGCCCCAGGGCTCTGGGGCCAACGTCCTGACTTTC	CASRPQGSGANVLTF
-	TRBV7-6	TRBJ1-1	-	TGTGCCAGCAGCTTGGGAATGGACACTGAAGCTTTCTTT	CASSLGMDTEAFF
-	TRBV27	TRBJ1-1	few	TGTGCCAGCAGTTTAGGGATGAACACTGAAGCTTTCTTT	CASSLGMNTEAFF
TRBD1	TRBV12-3/TRBV12-4	TRBJ1-6	-	TGTGCCAGCAGTTATCCGGGACAGGGTGTTTCACCCCTCCACTTT	CASSYPGQGVSPLHF
TRBD1	TRBV9	TRBJ2-5	-	TGTGCCAGCAGCGTAGGACAGGGGAGAGAGACCCAGTACTTC	CASSVGQGRETQYF
TRBD2	TRBV19	TRBJ2-1	-	TGTGCCAGTAGTGCCCGGACTAGCGGGAGTTTCGGTGAGCAGTTCTTC	CASSARTSGSFGEQFF
-	TRBV29-1	TRBJ1-1	-	TGCAGCACAAGACAGGTGAACACTGAAGCTTTCTTT	CSTRQVNTEAFF
-	TRBV3-1	TRBJ2-5	-	TGTGCCACGGCATCTCAAGAGACCCAGTACTTC	CATASQETQYF
-	TRBV24-1	TRBJ2-1	-	TGTGCCACCAACGCCGACGGCAATGAGCAGTTCTTC	CATNADGNEQFF
TRBD1	TRBV6-1	TRBJ2-2	-	TGTGCCAGCAGTCCCCTCTTGGTTCTGGGGGGACAGGGGCCCGGGGAGCTGTTTTTT	CASSPLLVLGGQGPGELFF
-	TRBV5-6	TRBJ1-1	-	TGTGCCAGCAGCTTGGACAGGGCCACTGAAGCTTTCTTT	CASSLDRATEAFF
TRBD1	TRBV25-1	TRBJ2-1	-	TGTGCCAGCAGTGAATGGGCAGGGACAGCCCGCGACAATGAGCAGTTCTTC	CASSEWAGTARDNEQFF
TRBD2	TRBV7-9	TRBJ2-1	-	TGTGCCAGCAGTACCGGGAGGGATGAGCAGTTCTTC	CASSTGRDEQFF
-	TRBV20-1	TRBJ1-1	-	TGCAGTGCTAGAGTTGACACTGAAGCTTTCTTT	CSARVDTEAFF
TRBD1	TRBV18	TRBJ1-6	-	TGTGCCAGCTCACCGACAGGGGGACACCTGAGAAATAATTCACCCCTCCACTTT	CASSPTGGHLRNNSPLHF
-	TRBV19	TRBJ1-1	-	TGTGCCTCTAAACGGGGGATGAACACTGAAGCTTTCTTT	CASKRGMNTEAFF
-	TRBV29-1	TRBJ2-3	-	TGCAGCACAATTTTCCGGACCGCTGGCGATACGCAGTATTTT	CSTIFRTAGDTQYF
-	TRBV20-1	TRBJ1-2	-	TGCAGTGCTAGAAGCCAGACACTAACCGGGTACACCTTC	CSARSQTLTGYTF
-	TRBV15	TRBJ2-1	-	TGTGCCACCAGCAGCGGGAGTACGAGCAATGAGCAGTTCTTC	CATSSGSTSNEQFF
-	TRBV15	TRBJ2-7	-	TGTGCCACCTTATTAGGTGGGGCGTCCGAGCAGTACTTC	CATLLGGASEQYF
TRBD2	TRBV28	TRBJ2-7	-	TGTGCCAGCAGTTCAGGGACTAGCGGGAGTTACGAGCAGTACTTC	CASSSGTSGSYEQYF
-	TRBV20-1	TRBJ2-7	-	TGCAGTGCTAGTGGGGTAAGCTCCTACGAGCAGTACTTC	CSASGVSSYEQYF
TRBD1	TRBV18	TRBJ1-2	-	TGTGCCAGCTCACCACTTGGAGGGGACAGGCAGCACGGCTACACCTTC	CASSPLGGDRQHGYTF
-	TRBV14	TRBJ1-1	-	TGTGCCAGCAGCCAATTCGGGGGTGTTATGGACACTGAAGCTTTCTTT	CASSQFGGVMDTEAFF
-	TRBV3-1	TRBJ2-7	-	TGTGCCAGCAGCCAGTTCCAAGGTACCTACGAGCAGTACTTC	CASSQFQGTYEQYF
-	TRBV1	TRBJ2-7	-	TGCACCAGCAGCCTCCTGCTGAGGGAGGTCGAGGTTGACGAGCAGTACTTC	CTSSLLLREVEVDEQYF
-	TRBV5-6	TRBJ1-2	-	TGTGCCAGCAGCTTGATACAGAGCTATGGCTACACCTTC	CASSLIQSYGYTF
TRBD1	TRBV3-1	TRBJ2-7	-	TGTGCCAGCAGCAATGAGCCTAAGGGGGCGTCGCGGGAGCAGTACTTC	CASSNEPKGASREQYF
TRBD2	TRBV19	TRBJ2-7	-	TGTGCCAGTAGAGGGGAGGGCTCCTACGAGCAGTACTTC	CASRGEGSYEQYF
-	TRBV20-1	TRBJ1-1	-	TGCAGTGCTAGGAATGGGCGGAACACTGAAGCTTTCTTT	CSARNGRNTEAFF
-	TRBV20-1	TRBJ2-3	-	TGCAGTGCGGCTCGAGAGTCGAGCACAGATACGCAGTATTTT	CSAARESSTDTQYF
-	TRBV3-1	TRBJ2-3	-	TGTGCCAGCAGCCGTGACCCCACAGATACGCAGTATTTT	CASSRDPTDTQYF
-	TRBV4-2	TRBJ2-7	-	TGTGCCAGCAGCCAAGATCGGCCGGGGGAGCAGTACTTC	CASSQDRPGEQYF
-	TRBV9	TRBJ2-1	-	TGTGCCAGCAGCGTAGATGACCGCCTGCAGTTCTTC	CASSVDDRLQFF
TRBD2	TRBV5-4	TRBJ2-5	once	TGTGCCAGCAGCCCCCGTCGGGAGGGTTATTTAGAGACCCAGTACTTC	CASSPRREGYLETQYF
-	TRBV5-4	TRBJ2-3	once	TGTGCCAGCAGCGTTGGGTCGGATACGCAGTATTTT	CASSVGSDTQYF
-	TRBV29-1	TRBJ2-1	-	TGCAGCGTTGGCCCACGGGGCGGTTACAATGAGCAGTTCTTC	CSVGPRGGYNEQFF
-	TRBV2	TRBJ2-3	-	TGTGCCAGCAGTGGGACGGCTGATACGCAGTATTTT	CASSGTADTQYF
-	TRBV5-1	TRBJ1-3	once	TGCGCCAGCAGCTTGGGAAGCTCTGGAAACACCATATATTTT	CASSLGSSGNTIYF
-	TRBV7-2	TRBJ2-5	-	TGTGCCAGCAGCTTAGGCGGGACGGTGAAGACCCAGTACTTC	CASSLGGTVKTQYF
-	TRBV5-1	TRBJ2-7	-	TGCGCCAGCAGCTTTTTGAGGGGGGATTCCTACGAGCAGTACTTC	CASSFLRGDSYEQYF
TRBD1	TRBV29-1	TRBJ2-5	-	TGCAGCGTTGGACAGGGGCGAGAGACCCAGTACTTC	CSVGQGRETQYF
TRBD2	TRBV7-9	TRBJ2-7	-	TGTGCCAGCATGGGGTCTAGCGGGGGTTACGAGCAGTACTTC	CASMGSSGGYEQYF
TRBD1	TRBV28	TRBJ2-7	once	TGTGCCAGCAGAACCGGGGACAGCTCCTACGAGCAGTACTTC	CASRTGDSSYEQYF
TRBD1	TRBV20-1	TRBJ1-5	-	TGCAGTGCTAGAGGGCCCTATATAGTGACAGGGCACAATCAGCCCCAGCATTTT	CSARGPYIVTGHNQPQHF
TRBD1	TRBV29-1	TRBJ1-2	few	TGCAGCGTCGCCGACAGGGGCGATGGCTACACCTTC	CSVADRGDGYTF
-	TRBV3-1	TRBJ2-1	-	TGTGCCAGCAGCCAGGACAGATACAATGAGCAGTTCTTC	CASSQDRYNEQFF
TRBD1	TRBV20-1	TRBJ2-7	-	TGCAGTGCCATATCCGGGACAGGGGTCGAGCAGTACTTC	CSAISGTGVEQYF
-	TRBV6-1	TRBJ2-7	-	TGCACTGGGGCGGCTAGCTCCTACGAGCAGTACTTC	CTGAASSYEQYF
-	TRBV9	TRBJ1-1	-	TGTGCCAGCAGCGTTGACGAAAACACTGAAGCTTTCTTT	CASSVDENTEAFF